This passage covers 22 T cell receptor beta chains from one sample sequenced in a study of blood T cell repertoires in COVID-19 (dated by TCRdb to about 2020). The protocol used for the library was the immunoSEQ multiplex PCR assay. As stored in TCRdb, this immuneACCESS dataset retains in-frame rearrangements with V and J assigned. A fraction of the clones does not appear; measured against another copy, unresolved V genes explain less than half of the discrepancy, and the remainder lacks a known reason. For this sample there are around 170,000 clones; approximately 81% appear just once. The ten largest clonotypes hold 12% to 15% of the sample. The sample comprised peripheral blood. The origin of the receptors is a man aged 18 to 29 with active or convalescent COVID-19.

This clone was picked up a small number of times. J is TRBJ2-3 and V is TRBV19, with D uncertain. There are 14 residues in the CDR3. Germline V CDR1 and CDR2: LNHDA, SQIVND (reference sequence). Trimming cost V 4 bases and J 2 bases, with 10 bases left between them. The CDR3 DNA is TGTGCCAGTAGTACTTTGGGCGACACAGATACGCAGTATTTT. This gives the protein CASSTLGDTDTQYF.

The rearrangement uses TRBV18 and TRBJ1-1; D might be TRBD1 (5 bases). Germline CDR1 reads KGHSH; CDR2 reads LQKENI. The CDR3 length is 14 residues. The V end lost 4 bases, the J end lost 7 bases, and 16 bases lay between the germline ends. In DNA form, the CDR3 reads TGTGCCAGCTCACAATCCGGGCTACAGGTTGAAGCTTTCTTT. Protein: CASSQSGLQVEAFF.

CDR3 amino acids: CASSPDRRLQAFF. In DNA form, the CDR3 reads TGTGCCAGCTCACCAGACCGCCGACTTCAAGCTTTCTTT. The rearrangement joins TRBV18 to TRBJ1-1; D unresolved. The germline V and J ends were trimmed by 2 bases and 9 bases, with 13 bases remaining between them. The length of the CDR3 is 13 residues. CDR1 is KGHSH and CDR2 is LQKENI in the germline V gene.

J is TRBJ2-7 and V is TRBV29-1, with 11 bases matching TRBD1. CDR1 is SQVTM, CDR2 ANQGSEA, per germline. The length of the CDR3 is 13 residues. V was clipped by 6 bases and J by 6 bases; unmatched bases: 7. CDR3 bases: TGCAGCGTACAAGGACAGGGGGCTTTCGAGCAGTACTTC. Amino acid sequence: CSVQGQGAFEQYF.

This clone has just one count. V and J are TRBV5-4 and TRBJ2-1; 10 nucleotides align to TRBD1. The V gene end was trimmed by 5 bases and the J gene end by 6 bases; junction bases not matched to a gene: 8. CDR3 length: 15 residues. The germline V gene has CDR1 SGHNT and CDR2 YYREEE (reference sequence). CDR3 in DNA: TGTGCCAGCAGGGGGGACAGGGGAGGGGGCAATGAGCAGTTCTTC. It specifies CASRGDRGGGNEQFF.

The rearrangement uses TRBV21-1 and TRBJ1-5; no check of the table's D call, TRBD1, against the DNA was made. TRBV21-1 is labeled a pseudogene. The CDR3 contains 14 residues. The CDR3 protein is CASSKGHSNQPQHF. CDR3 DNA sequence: TGTGCCAGCAGCAAAGGACATAGCAATCAGCCCCAGCATTTT.

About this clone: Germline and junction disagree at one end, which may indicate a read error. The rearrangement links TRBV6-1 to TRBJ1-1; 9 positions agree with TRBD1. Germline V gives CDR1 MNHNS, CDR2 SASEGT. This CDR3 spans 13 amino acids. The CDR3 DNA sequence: TGTGCCAGCAGCGAAGGGACAGGGCTTGAAGCTTTCTTT. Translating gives CASSEGTGLEAFF.

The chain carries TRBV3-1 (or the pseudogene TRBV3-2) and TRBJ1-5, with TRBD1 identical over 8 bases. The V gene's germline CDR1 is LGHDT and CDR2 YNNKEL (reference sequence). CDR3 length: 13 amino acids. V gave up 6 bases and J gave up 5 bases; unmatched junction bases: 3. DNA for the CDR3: TGTGCCAGCAGTCAGGGGGCATATCAGCCCCAGCATTTT. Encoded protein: CASSQGAYQPQHF.

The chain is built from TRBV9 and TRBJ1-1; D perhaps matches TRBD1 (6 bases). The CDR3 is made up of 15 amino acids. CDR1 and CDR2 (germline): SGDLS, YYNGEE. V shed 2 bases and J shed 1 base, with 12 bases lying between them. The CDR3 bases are TGTGCCAGCAGCGTTTTCCCGGGACAGAACACTGAAGCTTTCTTT. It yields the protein CASSVFPGQNTEAFF. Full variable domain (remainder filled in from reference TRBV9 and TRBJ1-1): DSGVTQTPKHLITATGQRVTLRCSPRSGDLSVYWYQQSLDQGLQFLIQYYNGEERAKGNILERFSAQQFPDLHSELNLSSLELGDSALYFCASSVFPGQNTEAFFGQGTRLTVV.

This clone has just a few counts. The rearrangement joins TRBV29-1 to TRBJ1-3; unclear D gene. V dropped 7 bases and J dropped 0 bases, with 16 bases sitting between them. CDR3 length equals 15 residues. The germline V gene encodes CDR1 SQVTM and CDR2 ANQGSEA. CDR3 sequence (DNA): TGCAGCGGCAGCGGCGAGAGTATCTCTGGAAACACCATATATTTT. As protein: CSGSGESISGNTIYF.

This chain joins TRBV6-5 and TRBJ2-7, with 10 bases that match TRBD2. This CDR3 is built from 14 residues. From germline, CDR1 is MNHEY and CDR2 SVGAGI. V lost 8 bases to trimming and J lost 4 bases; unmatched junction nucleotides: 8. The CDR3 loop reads CASGPGLAHYEQYF. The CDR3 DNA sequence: TGTGCCAGCGGGCCGGGACTAGCGCATTACGAGCAGTACTTC.

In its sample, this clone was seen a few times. In nucleotides, the CDR3 is TGTGCCAGCAGCCCAATCCTACAGGGTAAATCTGAAAAACTGTTTTTT. It is translated as CASSPILQGKSEKLFF. The genes are TRBV14 and TRBJ1-4; D is possibly TRBD1 (6 bases). The germline V and J ends were trimmed by 4 bases and 7 bases, with 19 bases remaining between them. The CDR3 length is 16 residues. Germline CDR1 reads SGHDN; CDR2 reads FVKESK. Filled out from reference TRBV14 and TRBJ1-4, the complete variable domain reads EAGVTQFPSHSVIEKGQTVTLRCDPISGHDNLYWYRRVMGKEIKFLLHFVKESKQDESGMPNNRFLAERTGGTYSTLKVQPAELEDSGVYFCASSPILQGKSEKLFFGSGTQLSVL.

The CDR3 nucleotides read TGCGCCAGCAGCCCGGAGGACAGGGCCTACTACGAGCAGTACTTC. Protein: CASSPEDRAYYEQYF. This chain links TRBV5-1 with TRBJ2-7, with 8 bases fitting TRBD1. The CDR3 has 15 amino acids. Germline V CDR1 and CDR2: SGHRS, YFSETQ. V gave up 4 bases and J gave up 3 bases; unmatched junction bases: 9.

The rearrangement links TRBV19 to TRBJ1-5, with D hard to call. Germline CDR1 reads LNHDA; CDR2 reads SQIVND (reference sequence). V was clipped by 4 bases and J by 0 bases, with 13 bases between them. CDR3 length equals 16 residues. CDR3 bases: TGTGCCAGTAGTACTTACGGGTCCTATAGCAATCAGCCCCAGCATTTT. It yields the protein CASSTYGSYSNQPQHF.

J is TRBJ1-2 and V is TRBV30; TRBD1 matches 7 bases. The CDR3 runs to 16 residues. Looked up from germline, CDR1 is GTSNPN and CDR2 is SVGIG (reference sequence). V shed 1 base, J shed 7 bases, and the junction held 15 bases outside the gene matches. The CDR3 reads CAWSGRDSLSPPGYTF. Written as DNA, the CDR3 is TGTGCCTGGAGTGGTCGGGACAGTCTATCTCCCCCTGGCTACACCTTC.

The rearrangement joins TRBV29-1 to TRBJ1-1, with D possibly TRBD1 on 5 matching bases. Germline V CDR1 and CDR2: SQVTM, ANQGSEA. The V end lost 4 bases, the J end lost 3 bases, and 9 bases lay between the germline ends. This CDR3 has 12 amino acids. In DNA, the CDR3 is TGCAGCGTTGTCAGGGTTGACACTGAAGCTTTCTTT. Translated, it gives CSVVRVDTEAFF.

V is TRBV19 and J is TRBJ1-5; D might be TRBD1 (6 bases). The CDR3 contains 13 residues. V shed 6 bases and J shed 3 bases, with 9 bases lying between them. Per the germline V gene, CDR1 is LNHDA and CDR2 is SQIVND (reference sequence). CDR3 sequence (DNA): TGTGCCAGTAGGACAGGTTACAATCAGCCCCAGCATTTT. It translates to CASRTGYNQPQHF.

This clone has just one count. For the CDR3, the DNA is TGTGCCAGCAGCCCCCGATTCGCTGGACTCAACACCGGGGAGCTGTTTTTT. Translating gives CASSPRFAGLNTGELFF. The V call is TRBV7-9, the J call TRBJ2-2, with TRBD2 as a possible D gene (5 bases). The germline gives CDR1 SEHNR, CDR2 FQNEAQ (reference sequence). With 5 bases removed from V and 2 bases from J, the gap between germline ends came to 18 bases. This CDR3 is 17 amino acids long.

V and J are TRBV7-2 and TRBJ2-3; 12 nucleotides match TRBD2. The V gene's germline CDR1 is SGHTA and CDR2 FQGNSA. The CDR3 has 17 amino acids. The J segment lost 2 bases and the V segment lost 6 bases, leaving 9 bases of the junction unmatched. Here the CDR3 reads CASRRLAGAFTTDTQYF. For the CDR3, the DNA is TGTGCCAGCAGACGACTAGCGGGGGCCTTTACCACAGATACGCAGTATTTT. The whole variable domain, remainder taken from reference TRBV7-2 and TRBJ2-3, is GAGVSQSPSNKVTEKGKDVELRCDPISGHTALYWYRQSLGQGLEFLIYFQGNSAPDKSGLPSDRFSAERTGGSVSTLTIQRTQQEDSAVYLCASRRLAGAFTTDTQYFGPGTRLTVL.

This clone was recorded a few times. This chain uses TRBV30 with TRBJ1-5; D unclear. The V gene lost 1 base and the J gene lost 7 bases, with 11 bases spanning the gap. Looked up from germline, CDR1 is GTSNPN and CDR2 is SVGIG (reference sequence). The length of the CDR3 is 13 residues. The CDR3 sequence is CAWSDSPFQPQHF. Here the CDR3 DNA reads TGTGCCTGGAGTGACAGTCCTTTCCAGCCCCAGCATTTT. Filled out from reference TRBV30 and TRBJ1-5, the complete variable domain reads SQTIHQWPATLVQPVGSPLSLECTVEGTSNPNLYWYRQAAGRGLQLLFYSVGIGQISSEVPQNLSASRPQDRQFILSSKKLLLSDSGFYLCAWSDSPFQPQHFGDGTRLSIL.

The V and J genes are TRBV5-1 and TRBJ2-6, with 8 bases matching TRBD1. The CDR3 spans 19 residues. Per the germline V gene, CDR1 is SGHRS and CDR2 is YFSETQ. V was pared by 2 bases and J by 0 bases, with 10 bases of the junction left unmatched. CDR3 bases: TGCGCCAGCAGCTTACCTATCCGGACAGGGCTCTCTGGGGCCAACGTCCTGACTTTC. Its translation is CASSLPIRTGLSGANVLTF.

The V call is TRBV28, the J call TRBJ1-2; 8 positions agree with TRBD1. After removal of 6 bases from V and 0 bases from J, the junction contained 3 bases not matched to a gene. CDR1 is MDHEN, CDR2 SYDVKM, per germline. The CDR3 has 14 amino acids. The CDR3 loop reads CASRDRAANYGYTF. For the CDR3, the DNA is TGTGCCAGCAGGGACAGGGCAGCTAACTATGGCTACACCTTC.